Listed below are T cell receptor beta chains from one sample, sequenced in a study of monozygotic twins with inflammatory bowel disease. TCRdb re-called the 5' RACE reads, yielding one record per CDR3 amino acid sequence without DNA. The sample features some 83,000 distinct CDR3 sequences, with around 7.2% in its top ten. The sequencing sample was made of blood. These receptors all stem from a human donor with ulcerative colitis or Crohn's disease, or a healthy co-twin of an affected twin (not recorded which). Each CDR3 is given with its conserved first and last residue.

CSVRGLAGRNTEAFF | TRBJ1-1 | TRBV20-1
CASSLGRATEAFF | TRBJ1-1 | TRBV5-1
CSGVGATEETQYF | TRBJ2-5 | TRBV20-1
CAITRQWNYGYTF | TRBJ1-2 | TRBV10-3
CSANRGEGYGYTF | TRBJ1-2 | TRBV20-1
CSAVPDRDYGYTF | TRBJ1-2 | TRBV20-1
CASSPRTSSKVAQPQHF | TRBJ1-5 | TRBV7-8
CASSPPGRGAYEQYF | TRBJ2-7 | TRBV18
CASSTPGQGGAQYF | TRBJ2-5 | TRBV7-6
CASSPRTGNSETQYF | TRBJ2-5 | TRBV7-6
CASSLDSTLRETQYF | TRBJ2-5 | TRBV7-9
CASSPDGAETQYF | TRBJ2-5 | TRBV18
CSVTLAGKTDTQYF | TRBJ2-3 | TRBV29-1
CASSLVDSLEQYF | TRBJ2-7 | TRBV5-1
CASSPATDSNQPQHF | TRBJ1-5 | TRBV18
CASSYSTPLDYGYTF | TRBJ1-2 | TRBV6-5
CSVNLGTPSYEQYF | TRBJ2-7 | TRBV29-1
CASSPRAIYEQYF | TRBJ2-7 | TRBV18
CASSSREMNTEAFF | TRBJ1-1 | TRBV5-1
CASSLRSAPEQYF | TRBJ2-7 | TRBV3-1
CSVDHVNTEAFF | TRBJ1-1 | TRBV29-1
CSARVWAEAFF | TRBJ1-1 | TRBV20-1
CSARGGVPSYGYTF | TRBJ1-2 | TRBV20-1
CASTPGGWTEAFF | TRBJ1-1 | TRBV25-1
CASSSKPGELFF | TRBJ2-2 | TRBV5-1
CSASSPVDNYGYTF | TRBJ1-2 | TRBV20-1